The present entry profiles one TCR beta chain with its context. Its antigen is not identified. A junction boundary mismatches the germline segment, possibly from a read error. Germline CDR1 is LGHNT and CDR2 is FRNRAP. The CDR3 runs 14 residues. The data were taken from a study of T cell responses to AZD1222 COVID-19 vaccine. Study findings and constraints: After the peak T cell response, and only then, were repertoires sampled.

TCRdb keeps only in-frame clones here, not all; method: immunoSEQ multiplex PCR. The table records about 130,000 clones, around 85% of them present only once. This chain uses TRBV12-5 with TRBJ2-2, with 7 bases that match TRBD2. The sequencing here drew on peripheral blood, taken 28 days after the second dose of the MenACWY control vaccine. This clonotype originated in an adult who received the MenACWY meningococcal vaccine as a control. The CDR3 sequence is CASGFRPSGNTYEF. CDR3 nucleotide sequence: TGTGCTAGTGGTTTCCGTCCTAGCGGAAATACCTACGAGTTT.